This passage covers 2 T cell receptor beta chains from one sample sequenced in a study of T cell responses to AZD1222 COVID-19 vaccine. Using immunoSEQ multiplex PCR, the repertoire was profiled, and TCRdb retains in-frame clones only, with some absent. The table lists approximately 35,000 clones, 80% to 90% of them singletons, with about 6.6% in the top ten. The sequencing here drew on peripheral blood, taken on day 0 of AZD1222 vaccination. The receptors originated from an adult in good health.

The chain carries TRBV7-8 and TRBJ1-1, with a possible D match to TRBD1 (6 bases). The CDR3 runs to 16 residues. Trimming left V 1 base short and J 0 bases short, with 12 bases between. Per germline, CDR1 SGHVS and CDR2 FQNEAQ. As DNA, the CDR3 is TGTGCCAGCAGCTTAGACAGGGAGAACATGAACACTGAAGCTTTCTTT. Translation gives CASSLDRENMNTEAFF.

The rearrangement joins TRBV11-2 to TRBJ2-3, with TRBD2 matching over 7 bases. V dropped 1 base and J dropped 5; count of bases not matched to a gene: 6. Germline CDR1 and CDR2: SGHAT and FQNNGV. The CDR3 loop spans 15 amino acids. The CDR3 protein is CASSLGGGMGDTQYF. The DNA for the CDR3 is TGTGCCAGCAGCTTAGGGGGGGGAATGGGAGATACGCAGTATTTT.